This T cell receptor (beta chain) was identified in a study of blood T cell repertoires in COVID-19. V lost 10 bases and J lost 5; bases outside the gene matches: 4. There are 12 residues in the CDR3. The V gene's germline CDR1 is SGHNT and CDR2 YYREEE (reference sequence). Study processing details: Amplified reference gene primers provided the basis for estimating nucleated cell counts. Some clones are missing from TCRdb's copy, which holds only in-frame ones; the method was immunoSEQ multiplex PCR. D and trimming were read from the DNA, whereas the V and J calls and clone size are those reported in that table. The sample has about 370,000 clones, about 89% seen once.

The chain recombines TRBV5-4 with TRBJ1-1; 11 bases are a match to TRBD1. The sequence was obtained from a woman under 40 with COVID-19, enrolled during active disease. Sequencing input: peripheral blood. The CDR3 here is CAGGQGGTEAFF. The CDR3 region has the DNA TGTGCCGGGGGACAGGGGGGGACTGAAGCTTTCTTT.